The clone carrying this T cell receptor beta chain has just a few counts. Its antigen is unknown. The CDR3 totals 16 residues. Germline-derived CDR1 and CDR2 are SGHRS and YFSETQ. V gave up 5 bases and J gave up 1 base, with 17 bases separating them. This entry belongs to a study of T cells after yellow fever vaccination. Study outcomes and limitations: Few clonotypes appeared in both CD4 and CD8 compartments.

Template switching by 5'RACE produced TCR cDNA, adding a universal primer site and UMIs. TCRdb re-called the 5' RACE reads with MiXCR, one entry per CDR3 protein. The sample includes 120,000 or so distinct CDR3 sequences, around 15% seen only once; the top ten take roughly 47%. Sequencing was performed on CD8+ T cells sorted from PBMCs, taken 5 days after the yellow fever booster vaccination. The gene calls are TRBV5-1 and TRBJ2-3; no clear D gene. The sequence was obtained from a man in his late teens or twenties who received the YFV17D yellow fever vaccine. The chain's CDR3 is CASSEGFTPRTDTQYF. The CDR3 bases are TGCGCCAGCAGTGAAGGATTCACCCCCCGCACAGATACGCAGTATTTT.